This T cell receptor beta chain was documented in a study of CD8+ T cells in alopecia areata. The treatment: oral pan-JAK inhibitor, 5-10 mg twice daily. Researchers took lesional scalp punch biopsies and peripheral blood from people who were alopecia areata patients. From germline, CDR1 is MGHRA and CDR2 YSYEKL. The CDR3 covers 15 residues. Trimming pared 0 bases from V and 8 bases from J, leaving 16 bases between. RNA was isolated and reverse transcribed to cDNA, the sequencing template. TCRdb's copy holds only in-frame clones and misses some; the assay was immunoSEQ multiplex PCR. The sample consists of approximately 18,000 clones, around 50% of them appearing once.

The chain uses TRBV4-1 and TRBJ1-2, with D uncertain. This TCR was sampled from a human donor with alopecia areata. The sample consisted of skin, taken at week 4, from a patient treated with tofacitinib. As DNA, the CDR3 is TGCGCCAGCAGCCAAGATAGTTGGGCCAGCGGAGGCTACACCTTC. Residues: CASSQDSWASGGYTF.